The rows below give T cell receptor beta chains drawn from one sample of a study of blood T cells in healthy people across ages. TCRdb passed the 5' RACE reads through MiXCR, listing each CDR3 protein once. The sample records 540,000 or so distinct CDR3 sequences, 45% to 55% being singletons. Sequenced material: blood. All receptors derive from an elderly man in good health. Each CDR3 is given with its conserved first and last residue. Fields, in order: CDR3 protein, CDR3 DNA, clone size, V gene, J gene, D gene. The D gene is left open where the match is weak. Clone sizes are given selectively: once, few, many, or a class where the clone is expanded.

CDR3aa: CSAREGRLGGKLFF
CDR3nt: TGCAGTGCTAGGGAGGGAAGGCTCGGCGGAAAACTGTTTTTT
abundance: NA
v_gene: TRBV20-1
j_gene: TRBJ1-4
d_gene: NA

CDR3aa: CSAKGQLSTDTQYF
CDR3nt: TGCAGCGCGAAGGGACAGTTAAGCACAGATACGCAGTATTTT
abundance: NA
v_gene: TRBV20-1
j_gene: TRBJ2-3
d_gene: TRBD1

CDR3aa: CASSQEQGLTDTQYF
CDR3nt: TGCGCCAGCAGCCAAGAGCAGGGCTTAACAGATACGCAGTATTTT
abundance: NA
v_gene: TRBV4-1
j_gene: TRBJ2-3
d_gene: NA

CDR3aa: CSARRGDRGTYEQYF
CDR3nt: TGCAGTGCTAGAAGGGGGGACAGGGGAACCTACGAGCAGTACTTC
abundance: few
v_gene: TRBV20-1
j_gene: TRBJ2-7
d_gene: TRBD1

CDR3aa: CASSPQGRGYEQYF
CDR3nt: TGTGCCAGCAGTCCACAAGGGAGGGGGTACGAGCAGTACTTC
abundance: NA
v_gene: TRBV6-5
j_gene: TRBJ2-7
d_gene: NA

CDR3aa: CASSLAGVEQFF
CDR3nt: TGTGCCAGCAGTCTAGCGGGAGTAGAGCAGTTCTTC
abundance: few
v_gene: TRBV28
j_gene: TRBJ2-1
d_gene: TRBD2

CDR3aa: CASSPPGQGGEQYF
CDR3nt: TGTGCCAGCAGTCCTCCGGGACAGGGGGGCGAGCAGTACTTC
abundance: few
v_gene: TRBV28
j_gene: TRBJ2-7
d_gene: TRBD1

CDR3aa: CSARGQAGEKLFF
CDR3nt: TGCAGTGCTAGAGGACAGGCTGGCGAAAAACTGTTTTTT
abundance: few
v_gene: TRBV20-1
j_gene: TRBJ1-4
d_gene: NA

CDR3aa: CASSDLGNEQFF
CDR3nt: TGTGCCAGCAGTGATCTGGGGAATGAGCAGTTCTTC
abundance: few
v_gene: TRBV6-1
j_gene: TRBJ2-1
d_gene: NA

CDR3aa: CASSAAGTASPLHF
CDR3nt: TGTGCCAGCAGTGCGGCAGGGACTGCTTCACCCCTCCACTTT
abundance: NA
v_gene: TRBV2
j_gene: TRBJ1-6
d_gene: NA

CDR3aa: CASSPRTGGLGYGYTF
CDR3nt: TGTGCCAGCAGCCCCCGAACGGGGGGCCTCGGCTATGGCTACACCTTC
abundance: NA
v_gene: TRBV7-2
j_gene: TRBJ1-2
d_gene: NA

CDR3aa: CSVDLGDRGETQYF
CDR3nt: TGCAGCGTTGATTTAGGGGACCGTGGAGAGACCCAGTACTTC
abundance: NA
v_gene: TRBV29-1
j_gene: TRBJ2-5
d_gene: NA

CDR3aa: CASSGTGGYNEQFF
CDR3nt: TGCGCCAGCAGCGGGACGGGAGGATACAATGAGCAGTTCTTC
abundance: NA
v_gene: TRBV5-1
j_gene: TRBJ2-1
d_gene: TRBD2

CDR3aa: CATSDPGTESTDTQYF
CDR3nt: TGTGCCACCAGTGACCCCGGGACAGAGAGCACAGATACGCAGTATTTT
abundance: few
v_gene: TRBV24-1
j_gene: TRBJ2-3
d_gene: TRBD1

CDR3aa: CSASPAWWGDYGYTF
CDR3nt: TGCAGTGCTAGTCCCGCCTGGTGGGGCGACTATGGCTACACCTTC
abundance: NA
v_gene: TRBV20-1
j_gene: TRBJ1-2
d_gene: NA

CDR3aa: CASSLQRALRDTQYF
CDR3nt: TGTGCCAGCAGCTTACAGCGGGCCCTTAGGGATACGCAGTATTTT
abundance: NA
v_gene: TRBV7-2
j_gene: TRBJ2-3
d_gene: NA

CDR3aa: CASSLRQDTEAFF
CDR3nt: TGTGCCAGCAGCTTACGACAGGACACTGAAGCTTTCTTT
abundance: few
v_gene: TRBV7-9
j_gene: TRBJ1-1
d_gene: NA

CDR3aa: CASSWDGQTQYF
CDR3nt: TGTGCCAGCAGCTGGGACGGACAGACCCAGTACTTC
abundance: few
v_gene: TRBV7-9
j_gene: TRBJ2-5
d_gene: NA

CDR3aa: CASSLGTGRAFF
CDR3nt: TGTGCCAGCAGTTTAGGGACAGGGCGGGCTTTCTTT
abundance: NA
v_gene: TRBV12-3/TRBV12-4
j_gene: TRBJ1-1
d_gene: TRBD1

CDR3aa: CASSQYRGPATSGNTGELFF
CDR3nt: TGTGCCAGCAGCCAGTACAGGGGACCCGCGACTAGCGGGAACACCGGGGAGCTGTTTTTT
abundance: NA
v_gene: TRBV4-2
j_gene: TRBJ2-2
d_gene: TRBD2

CDR3aa: CAISATSGGAPEQFF
CDR3nt: TGTGCCATCAGTGCAACTAGCGGGGGGGCCCCTGAGCAGTTCTTC
abundance: NA
v_gene: TRBV10-3
j_gene: TRBJ2-1
d_gene: TRBD2

CDR3aa: CASSLGLGGGRETQYF
CDR3nt: TGTGCCAGCAGCTTAGGTCTTGGTGGGGGACGAGAGACCCAGTACTTC
abundance: NA
v_gene: TRBV7-2
j_gene: TRBJ2-5
d_gene: NA

CDR3aa: CASSRPSDTQYF
CDR3nt: TGTGCCAGCAGCCGTCCTTCGGATACGCAGTATTTT
abundance: NA
v_gene: TRBV5-5
j_gene: TRBJ2-3
d_gene: NA

CDR3aa: CASSQAVAGGIYGYTF
CDR3nt: TGTGCCAGCAGCCAAGCGGTGGCAGGGGGGATCTATGGCTACACCTTC
abundance: NA
v_gene: TRBV7-2
j_gene: TRBJ1-2
d_gene: TRBD1

CDR3aa: CSVVPSLSSYNEQFF
CDR3nt: TGCAGCGTTGTCCCTTCATTAAGCTCCTACAATGAGCAGTTCTTC
abundance: NA
v_gene: TRBV29-1
j_gene: TRBJ2-1
d_gene: NA

CDR3aa: CASSQEGGFTEAFF
CDR3nt: TGCGCCAGCAGCCAAGAGGGAGGGTTCACTGAAGCTTTCTTT
abundance: few
v_gene: TRBV4-1
j_gene: TRBJ1-1
d_gene: NA

CDR3aa: CASSEALDSWTEAFF
CDR3nt: TGTGCCAGCAGTGAAGCCCTCGACAGTTGGACTGAAGCTTTCTTT
abundance: NA
v_gene: TRBV2
j_gene: TRBJ1-1
d_gene: NA

CDR3aa: CASSAKRGNQPQHF
CDR3nt: TGTGCCAGCAGCGCTAAAAGAGGGAATCAGCCCCAGCATTTT
abundance: NA
v_gene: TRBV12-3/TRBV12-4
j_gene: TRBJ1-5
d_gene: NA

CDR3aa: CSAVQGGTDTQYF
CDR3nt: TGCAGCGCCGTACAGGGAGGCACAGATACGCAGTATTTT
abundance: NA
v_gene: TRBV29-1
j_gene: TRBJ2-3
d_gene: NA

CDR3aa: CASKPQGQSSYNEQFF
CDR3nt: TGTGCCAGCAAACCCCAAGGGCAGAGCTCCTACAATGAGCAGTTCTTC
abundance: NA
v_gene: TRBV28
j_gene: TRBJ2-1
d_gene: NA

CDR3aa: CASSEEAVATEAFF
CDR3nt: TGTGCCAGCAGTGAGGAGGCGGTGGCCACTGAAGCTTTCTTT
abundance: NA
v_gene: TRBV2
j_gene: TRBJ1-1
d_gene: NA

CDR3aa: CASRVEGVVAFF
CDR3nt: TGTGCCAGCAGAGTAGAAGGGGTGGTTGCTTTCTTT
abundance: NA
v_gene: TRBV28
j_gene: TRBJ1-1
d_gene: NA

CDR3aa: CASSQGTGNNQPQHF
CDR3nt: TGTGCCAGCAGCCAAGGCACAGGAAACAATCAGCCCCAGCATTTT
abundance: few
v_gene: TRBV3-1
j_gene: TRBJ1-5
d_gene: NA